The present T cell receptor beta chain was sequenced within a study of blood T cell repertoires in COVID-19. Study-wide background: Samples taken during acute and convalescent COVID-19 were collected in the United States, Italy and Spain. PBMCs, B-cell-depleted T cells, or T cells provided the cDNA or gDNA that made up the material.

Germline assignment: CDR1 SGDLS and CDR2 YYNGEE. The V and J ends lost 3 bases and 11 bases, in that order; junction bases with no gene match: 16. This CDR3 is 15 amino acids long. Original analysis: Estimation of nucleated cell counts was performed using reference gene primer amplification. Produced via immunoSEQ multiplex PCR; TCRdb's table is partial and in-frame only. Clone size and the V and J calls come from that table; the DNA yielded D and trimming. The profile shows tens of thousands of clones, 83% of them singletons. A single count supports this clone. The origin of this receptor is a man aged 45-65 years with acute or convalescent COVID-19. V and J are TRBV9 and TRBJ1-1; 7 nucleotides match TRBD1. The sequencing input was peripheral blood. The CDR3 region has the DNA TGTGCCAGCAGCGCATACGGCGGACAGGCCGAGGGGGCTTTCTTT. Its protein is CASSAYGGQAEGAFF. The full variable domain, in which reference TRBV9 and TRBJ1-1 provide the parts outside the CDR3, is DSGVTQTPKHLITATGQRVTLRCSPRSGDLSVYWYQQSLDQGLQFLIQYYNGEERAKGNILERFSAQQFPDLHSELNLSSLELGDSALYFCASSAYGGQAEGAFFGQGTRLTVV.